Shown below are 31 T cell receptor beta chains from a single sample sequenced in a study of OX40 agonist ivuxolimab in advanced cancers. Measured with immunoSEQ multiplex PCR; TCRdb has only the in-frame clones, and not every one. Altogether 20,000 to 25,000 clones are present, nearly 85% being singletons, with the ten largest covering less than 9%. This material consisted of CD4+ or CD8+ T cells sorted from blood, taken in a trial of the OX40 agonist ivuxolimab. Receptors originate from an adult with an advanced solid tumor such as melanoma, head and neck, liver or kidney cancer.

This rearrangement joins TRBV19 to TRBJ1-1; D call uncertain. In germline, CDR1 is LNHDA, CDR2 SQIVND (reference sequence). Trimming took 6 bases from V and 0 from J, leaving 11 bases between them. The CDR3 covers 14 residues. As DNA, the CDR3 is TGTGCCAGTAGGACCCGCAACATGAACACTGAAGCTTTCTTT. Amino acid sequence: CASRTRNMNTEAFF.

This clone was found a few times. V usage is TRBV7-2 and J usage is TRBJ1-4, with no clear D. CDR1 and CDR2 (germline): SGHTA, FQGNSA. The CDR3 loop spans 13 amino acids. V shed 0 bases and J shed 5 bases, with 4 bases lying between them. CDR3 amino acids: CASSLAGNEKLFF. The CDR3 nucleotides read TGTGCCAGCAGCTTAGCCGGAAATGAAAAACTGTTTTTT.

J is TRBJ2-4 and V is TRBV6-6; 9 positions agree with TRBD1. CDR1 is MNHNY, CDR2 SVGAGI, per germline (reference sequence). The CDR3 spans 15 residues. Unmatched junction bases numbered 6, after V lost 2 bases and J lost 7 bases. The CDR3 DNA reads TGTGCCAGCAGTTACCCAACAGGGGGCACTAACATTCAGTACTTC. This sequence encodes CASSYPTGGTNIQYF.

The CDR3 DNA reads TGTGCCAGCAGTACTTACGAAGGGGCAACTGAAGCTTTCTTT. This sequence encodes CASSTYEGATEAFF. V usage is TRBV6-5 and J usage is TRBJ1-1; possible D gene TRBD1, 5 bases. Trimming removed 5 bases from V and 5 bases from J, with 15 bases in between. The CDR3 length is 14 residues. Per the germline V gene, CDR1 is MNHEY and CDR2 is SVGAGI.

V gene TRBV9 combines with J gene TRBJ2-1, with 11 bases that match TRBD2. From germline, CDR1 is SGDLS and CDR2 YYNGEE. The CDR3 contains 15 residues. V dropped 0 bases and J dropped 10; count of bases not matched to a gene: 6. The chain's CDR3 is CASSVGSGGAAEQFF. CDR3 bases: TGTGCCAGCAGCGTAGGTAGCGGGGGGGCCGCCGAGCAGTTCTTC. The variable domain in full, with the rest retrieved from reference TRBV9 and TRBJ2-1, is DSGVTQTPKHLITATGQRVTLRCSPRSGDLSVYWYQQSLDQGLQFLIQYYNGEERAKGNILERFSAQQFPDLHSELNLSSLELGDSALYFCASSVGSGGAAEQFFGPGTRLTVL.

A few counts support this clone. This chain connects TRBV13 to TRBJ2-1; the match to TRBD2 covers 10 bases. Per germline, CDR1 PRHDT and CDR2 FYEKMQ (reference sequence). V gave up 2 bases and J gave up 8 bases; unmatched junction bases: 6. The CDR3 runs to 15 residues. The DNA for the CDR3 is TGTGCCAGCAGCTTAAGTGGGACTAGCGTCGATGAGCAGTTCTTC. Its protein product is CASSLSGTSVDEQFF.

The chain employs TRBV14 and TRBJ2-2; the D is unclear. Trimming cost V 1 base and J 6 bases, with 12 bases left between them. The CDR3 has 15 residues. Germline V gives CDR1 SGHDN, CDR2 FVKESK. CDR3 amino acids: CASSQVPRISGELFF. CDR3 sequence (DNA): TGTGCCAGCAGCCAAGTCCCCCGGATTTCCGGGGAGCTGTTTTTT.

V usage is TRBV10-3 and J usage is TRBJ2-3; the match to TRBD1 covers 7 bases. Germline loops: CDR1 ENHRY, CDR2 SYGVKD. Unmatched junction bases numbered 7, after V lost 2 bases and J lost 5 bases. The CDR3 sequence is 15 residues long. As DNA, the CDR3 is TGTGCCATCAGTGAGCCGGAGACAGGGATAGATACGCAGTATTTT. Its protein is CAISEPETGIDTQYF.

The rearrangement joins TRBV7-2 to TRBJ2-5, with TRBD1 matching over 11 bases. CDR3 length: 15 amino acids. CDR1 and CDR2 from the germline V gene are SGHTA and FQGNSA. The V and J ends lost 5 bases and 3 bases, in that order; junction bases with no gene match: 5. CDR3 bases: TGTGCCAGCAGCCGGACGGGACAGGGGGAAGAGACCCAGTACTTC. This codes for CASSRTGQGEETQYF.

Concerning this clone itself: A much larger clone sits a single nucleotide away, making a read error possible. The V gene is TRBV9, the J gene TRBJ2-3; D not resolved. CDR3 length equals 13 residues. Germline V gives CDR1 SGDLS, CDR2 YYNGEE. The V and J ends lost 0 bases and 2 bases respectively, with 4 bases between them. The CDR3 loop is CASSVGYTDTQYF. CDR3 DNA sequence: TGTGCCAGCAGCGTAGGTTACACAGATACGCAGTATTTT.

The genes are TRBV27 and TRBJ1-5; D is unclear. V lost 5 bases and J lost 5, with 16 bases in between. The germline CDR1 and CDR2 sequences are MNHEY and SMNVEV (reference sequence). The CDR3 has 15 amino acids. The CDR3 nucleotides are TGTGCCAGCAGTCCCCATCTGGCGGGCGATCAGCCCCAGCATTTT. Protein product: CASSPHLAGDQPQHF.

V is TRBV29-1 and J is TRBJ2-7, with D tentatively TRBD1 or TRBD2 (5 bases each). Germline V gene lookup returns CDR1 SQVTM and CDR2 ANQGSEA. There are 11 residues in the CDR3. The CDR3 reads CRGVLRDEQYF. CDR3 nucleotide sequence: TGCAGGGGGGTCCTGCGAGACGAGCAGTACTTC.

The chain has TRBV9 and TRBJ2-7; D call uncertain. The CDR3 length is 15 residues. Trimming removed 0 bases from V and 0 bases from J, with 10 bases in between. The germline CDR1 and CDR2 sequences are SGDLS and YYNGEE. The CDR3 loop reads CASSVDPGSSYEQYF. DNA for the CDR3: TGTGCCAGCAGCGTAGACCCTGGCAGCTCCTACGAGCAGTACTTC.

This chain links TRBV4-1 with TRBJ1-1, with D possibly matching TRBD1 (5 bases). V was cut by 2 bases and J by 4 bases, with 14 bases left in between. Per the germline V gene, CDR1 is MGHRA and CDR2 is YSYEKL. This CDR3 has 15 residues. The CDR3 region is CASSQWGGRGTEAFF. The CDR3, as DNA: TGCGCCAGCAGCCAATGGGGGGGACGGGGCACTGAAGCTTTCTTT.

The J gene is TRBJ2-2, the V gene TRBV19; D possibly matches TRBD1 or TRBD2 (5 bases each). The CDR3 runs to 12 residues. Trimming pared 1 base from V and 10 bases from J, leaving 7 bases between. Germline V gives CDR1 LNHDA, CDR2 SQIVND (reference sequence). DNA for the CDR3: TGTGCCAGTAGTATAGGGGGGTTGGAGCTGTTTTTT. This gives the protein CASSIGGLELFF.

The V gene is TRBV6-5, the J gene TRBJ2-5; D gene unclear. Germline V gene sequence: CDR1 MNHEY, CDR2 SVGAGI. V was pared by 4 bases and J by 7 bases, with 4 bases between. The CDR3 extends over 10 amino acids. CDR3 in amino acids: CASSWPTQYF. The CDR3 coding sequence is TGTGCCAGCAGTTGGCCGACCCAGTACTTC.

This chain joins TRBV7-9 and TRBJ1-5, with 7 bases identical to TRBD1. V lost 5 bases to trimming and J lost 3 bases; unmatched junction nucleotides: 4. CDR3 size: 14 residues. Germline V gene sequence: CDR1 SEHNR, CDR2 FQNEAQ (reference sequence). CDR3 sequence: CASSSDRANQPQHF. CDR3 in DNA: TGTGCCAGCAGCAGCGACAGGGCCAATCAGCCCCAGCATTTT.

This clone is a singleton in its sample. Written as DNA, the CDR3 is TGTGCCAGCATTAGGGGACTCATGAACACCGGGGAGCTGTTTTTT. Translation: CASIRGLMNTGELFF. The chain combines TRBV2 with TRBJ2-2; a weak D match, TRBD2 (6 bases). Germline CDR1 SNHLY, CDR2 FYNNEI. This CDR3 comprises 15 residues. V was clipped by 7 bases and J by 1 base, with 13 bases between them.

The V and J genes are TRBV12-5 and TRBJ1-1; possible D gene TRBD1, 6 bases. CDR1 is LGHNT and CDR2 is FRNRAP in the germline V gene. The V end lost 5 bases, the J end lost 4 bases, and 14 bases lay between the germline ends. The CDR3 has 14 residues. CDR3 sequence: CASGPNRVGTEAFF. As DNA, the CDR3 is TGTGCTAGTGGTCCCAACAGGGTTGGCACTGAAGCTTTCTTT.

The rearrangement joins TRBV7-9 to TRBJ1-4, with TRBD1 matching over 11 bases. CDR3 length: 14 amino acids. CDR1 and CDR2 from the germline V gene are SEHNR and FQNEAQ (reference sequence). The trim removed 5 bases at V and 7 bases at J, leaving 3 bases unmatched. The CDR3 loop reads CASSLGQGGEKLFF. CDR3 in DNA: TGTGCCAGCAGCCTGGGACAGGGGGGTGAAAAACTGTTTTTT.

The rearrangement links TRBV9 to TRBJ1-1; D gene unclear. V lost 0 bases to trimming and J lost 1 base, with 4 bases between them. CDR1 and CDR2 (germline): SGDLS, YYNGEE. This CDR3 has 13 amino acids. The CDR3 reads CASSVAGNTEAFF. The CDR3 DNA follows: TGTGCCAGCAGCGTAGCCGGGAACACTGAAGCTTTCTTT.

The chain combines TRBV11-3 with TRBJ2-1, with 8 bases fitting TRBD2. Germline values: CDR1 SGHNT, CDR2 YENEEA. J gave up 7 bases and V 5 bases, and 7 bases lay outside the gene matches. CDR3 length: 14 residues. The DNA for the CDR3 is TGTGCCAGCAGCAGTAGCGGGGAAGTGAATGAGCAGTTCTTC. Translating gives CASSSSGEVNEQFF.

In nucleotides, the CDR3 is TGTGCCAGCAGTCCCCTAGGTGGGCCCCAGCATTTT. It encodes CASSPLGGPQHF. The V and J genes are TRBV27 and TRBJ1-5, with no clear D. V lost 5 bases, J lost 9 bases, and 11 bases lay in between. Germline V CDR1 and CDR2: MNHEY, SMNVEV (reference sequence). This CDR3 is built from 12 residues.

The V call is TRBV27, the J call TRBJ2-3; D is unresolved. The germline CDR1 and CDR2 sequences are MNHEY and SMNVEV (reference sequence). The V and J ends lost 5 bases and 1 base respectively, with 16 bases between them. The CDR3 loop spans 16 amino acids. This chain's CDR3 is CASSPVLSRGTDTQYF. The DNA for the CDR3 is TGTGCCAGCAGTCCGGTCCTCTCCCGCGGCACAGATACGCAGTATTTT.

The CDR3 DNA follows: TGTGCCAGTAGCCGACTAGCGGGGGCCGGGGAGCTGTTTTTT. Protein sequence: CASSRLAGAGELFF. The genes are TRBV19 and TRBJ2-2; 12 positions match TRBD2. Germline trimming cut 6 bases from V and 6 bases from J; bases unmatched to any gene: 2. CDR1 is LNHDA, CDR2 SQIVND, per germline (reference sequence). CDR3 size: 14 residues.

The rearrangement uses TRBV7-9 and TRBJ2-7; TRBD1 agrees at 9 bases. CDR1 and CDR2 from the germline V gene are SEHNR and FQNEAQ (reference sequence). This CDR3 comprises 16 residues. V was pared by 4 bases and J by 4 bases, with 11 bases of the junction left unmatched. The DNA of the CDR3 is TGTGCCAGCAGCTCCCCCCGGACAGGGGATGTTTACGAGCAGTACTTC. It specifies CASSSPRTGDVYEQYF.

A note on this clone: The junction shows a germline mismatch at one end, possibly a read error. This rearrangement joins TRBV7-7 to TRBJ2-2, with 10 bases aligning to TRBD1. The CDR3 spans 18 residues. Germline V gene data show CDR1 as SSHAT and CDR2 as FNYEAQ (reference sequence). CDR3 loop: CASSNGVGDRGVLGELFF. CDR3 bases: TGTGCTAGCAGCAACGGGGTCGGGGACAGGGGCGTCCTCGGGGAGCTGTTTTTT.

V and J are TRBV15 and TRBJ2-1, with D possibly called TRBD1 or TRBD2 (5 bases each). Germline assignment: CDR1 LNHNV and CDR2 YYDKDF (reference sequence). V was clipped by 8 bases and J by 6 bases, with 14 bases between them. The length of the CDR3 is 13 residues. In DNA form, the CDR3 reads TGTGCCACCGGGGCGTCTAGCCGCAATGAGCAGTTCTTC. Residues: CATGASSRNEQFF.

The rearrangement links TRBV6-1 to TRBJ2-3; maybe TRBD1 (6 bases). The CDR3 runs 17 residues. Germline V gives CDR1 MNHNS, CDR2 SASEGT. V lost 2 bases and J lost 2, with 17 bases in between. This chain's CDR3 is CASSENPAGEPTDTQYF. The CDR3 nucleotides read TGTGCCAGCAGTGAAAACCCCGCAGGGGAACCCACAGATACGCAGTATTTT.

This clone has a single count. This chain joins TRBV7-9 and TRBJ1-5; the D gene is possibly TRBD1 (5 bases). This CDR3 comprises 15 residues. Germline V gene sequence: CDR1 SEHNR, CDR2 FQNEAQ (reference sequence). Trimming left V 0 bases short and J 0 bases short, with 6 bases between. CDR3 coding DNA: TGTGCCAGCAGCTTAGCGGGGGGTAGCAATCAGCCCCAGCATTTT. Translation: CASSLAGGSNQPQHF.

The V call is TRBV19, the J call TRBJ2-2; 12 bases are shared with TRBD2. Per germline, CDR1 LNHDA and CDR2 SQIVND (reference sequence). The CDR3 length is 17 residues. Trimming took 4 bases from V and 7 from J; bases not matched to a gene: 10. The CDR3 is CASSTGGLAGLLGELFF. CDR3 sequence (DNA): TGTGCCAGTAGTACCGGAGGACTAGCGGGGCTTCTCGGGGAGCTGTTTTTT.